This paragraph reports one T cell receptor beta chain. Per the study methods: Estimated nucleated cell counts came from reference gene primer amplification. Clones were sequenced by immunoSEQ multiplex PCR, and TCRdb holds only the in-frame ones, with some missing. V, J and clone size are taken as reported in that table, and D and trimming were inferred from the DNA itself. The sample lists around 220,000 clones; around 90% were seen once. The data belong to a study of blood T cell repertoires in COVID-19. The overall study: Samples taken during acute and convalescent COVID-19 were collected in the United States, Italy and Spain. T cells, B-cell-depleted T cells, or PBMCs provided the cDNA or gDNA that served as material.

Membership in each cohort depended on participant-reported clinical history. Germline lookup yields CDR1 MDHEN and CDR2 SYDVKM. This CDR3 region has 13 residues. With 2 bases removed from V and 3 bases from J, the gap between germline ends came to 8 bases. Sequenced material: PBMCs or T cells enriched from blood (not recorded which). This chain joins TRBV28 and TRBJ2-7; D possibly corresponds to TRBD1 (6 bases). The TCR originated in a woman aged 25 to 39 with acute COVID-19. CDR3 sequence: CASSLEGVYEQYF. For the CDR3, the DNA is TGTGCCAGCAGTTTAGAGGGGGTCTACGAGCAGTACTTC.